The 27 T cell receptor beta chains given below trace back to one sample, sequenced in a study of PD-1 blockade in classical Hodgkin lymphoma. Here immunoSEQ multiplex PCR was the method, and the copy in TCRdb shows in-frame clones only, minus some. The sample lists fewer than 65,000 clones, over 75% occurring once. Each and every patient relapsed after autologous stem cell transplantation, and patients got differing brentuximab vedotin exposure. The sample here was peripheral blood mononuclear cells (PBMCs), taken at baseline. The receptors were sampled from a human donor with classical Hodgkin lymphoma.

The chain couples TRBV5-6 to TRBJ2-2; D uncertain. CDR1 SGHDT and CDR2 YYEEEE come from the germline V gene. The CDR3 length is 15 residues. Trimming cost V 3 bases and J 0 bases, with 9 bases left between them. CDR3 sequence reads: CASSSLGSNTGELFF. The CDR3 DNA reads TGTGCCAGCAGCTCCCTGGGCTCGAACACCGGGGAGCTGTTTTTT.

The V and J genes are TRBV28 and TRBJ1-5, with 9 bases aligning to TRBD1. This CDR3 has 18 residues. Germline assignment: CDR1 MDHEN and CDR2 SYDVKM. V lost 4 bases and J lost 3; bases outside the gene matches: 13. The CDR3 region is CASSSWITGGLNNQPQHF. The DNA of the CDR3 is TGTGCCAGCAGTTCCTGGATTACAGGGGGCCTTAACAATCAGCCCCAGCATTTT.

The chain recombines TRBV6-5 with TRBJ2-7, with 9 positions matching TRBD1. V trimming: 3 bases; J trimming: 6 bases; junction bases outside the gene matches: 6. CDR3 length equals 14 residues. Looked up from germline, CDR1 is MNHEY and CDR2 is SVGAGI. The CDR3 is CASSYRDRVREQYF. CDR3 DNA sequence: TGTGCCAGCAGTTATCGGGACAGGGTACGCGAGCAGTACTTC.

The rearrangement joins TRBV15 to TRBJ2-1, with 15 bases matching TRBD2. V dropped 0 bases and J dropped 4; count of bases not matched to a gene: 4. The CDR3 is 18 amino acids. CDR1 and CDR2 from the germline V gene are LNHNV and YYDKDF (reference sequence). The CDR3 region is CATSRDGLAGGFYNEQFF. CDR3 DNA: TGTGCCACCAGCAGAGATGGACTAGCGGGGGGGTTTTACAATGAGCAGTTCTTC.

This sequence joins TRBV5-1 and TRBJ2-7; 8 bases are shared with TRBD1. This CDR3 contains 14 residues. V lost 4 bases, J lost 0 bases, and 3 bases stayed unmatched. The V gene's germline CDR1 is SGHRS and CDR2 YFSETQ. CDR3 in amino acids: CASSQGAPSYEQYF. In nucleotides, the CDR3 is TGCGCCAGCAGCCAGGGGGCCCCCTCCTACGAGCAGTACTTC.

This chain uses TRBV18 with TRBJ1-2, with a weak D call TRBD1 (6 bases). This CDR3 region has 13 residues. With 3 bases removed from V and 5 bases from J, the gap between germline ends came to 10 bases. Germline V gene sequence: CDR1 KGHSH, CDR2 LQKENI. This CDR3 is CASSPDSAYGYTF. The CDR3 coding sequence is TGTGCCAGCTCACCGGACAGCGCATATGGCTACACCTTC.

The chain combines TRBV5-1 with TRBJ2-3; possibly TRBD1 or TRBD2 for D (5 bases each). The CDR3 extends over 14 amino acids. CDR1 SGHRS and CDR2 YFSETQ come from the germline V gene. The V gene lost 3 bases and the J gene lost 4 bases, with 12 bases spanning the gap. The CDR3 nucleotides are TGCGCCAGCAGCTCCGACAGCGGATCAGATACGCAGTATTTT. It translates to CASSSDSGSDTQYF.

The V and J genes are TRBV30 and TRBJ2-7; D is possibly TRBD1 or TRBD2 (5 bases each). Trimming took 5 bases from V and 0 from J, leaving 17 bases between them. The CDR3 extends over 15 amino acids. CDR1 and CDR2 (germline): GTSNPN, SVGIG (reference sequence). The CDR3 coding sequence is TGTGCCTGGGGGGGACGGGACGGTAGCTCCTACGAGCAGTACTTC. It yields the protein CAWGGRDGSSYEQYF.

The rearrangement joins TRBV2 to TRBJ1-3; 7 positions match TRBD1. The CDR3 has 11 residues. Germline V gene data show CDR1 as SNHLY and CDR2 as FYNNEI. Germline trimming cut 9 bases from V and 7 bases from J; bases unmatched to any gene: 3. CDR3 nucleotides: TGTGCCAGGAAACAGGGGAACACCATATATTTT. As protein: CARKQGNTIYF.

V is TRBV4-2 and J is TRBJ1-2, with a possible D match to TRBD1 (6 bases). This CDR3 has 15 residues. With 2 bases removed from V and 6 bases from J, the gap between germline ends came to 16 bases. The germline CDR1 and CDR2 sequences are LGHNA and YNFKEQ. The chain's CDR3 is CASSQLEGGGHGYTF. The CDR3, as DNA: TGTGCCAGCAGCCAACTGGAAGGGGGGGGCCATGGCTACACCTTC.

The chain combines TRBV5-1 with TRBJ2-5; no clear D gene. V lost 5 bases to trimming and J lost 5 bases, with 16 bases between them. From germline, CDR1 is SGHRS and CDR2 YFSETQ. The CDR3 sequence is 14 residues long. The CDR3 coding sequence is TGCGCCAGCAGGCCTAGAGAGGCGAGCGAGACCCAGTACTTC. Translated: CASRPREASETQYF.

V gene TRBV16 combines with J gene TRBJ2-7; TRBD1 matches at 7 bases. V was pared by 8 bases and J by 5 bases, with 6 bases of the junction left unmatched. The CDR3 spans 12 residues. Germline V CDR1 and CDR2: KGHSY, FQNENV. CDR3 DNA sequence: TGTGCCAGCCTGAGGACAGGCCACGAGCAGTACTTC. Encoded protein: CASLRTGHEQYF.

The V gene is TRBV6-4, the J gene TRBJ1-2; D is unclear. The CDR3 has 13 amino acids. V gave up 0 bases and J gave up 8 bases, with 10 bases separating them. The germline CDR1 and CDR2 sequences are MRHNA and SNTAGT. The DNA for the CDR3 is TGTGCCAGCAGTGACTCAAATGAAGGCGGCTACACCTTC. It translates to CASSDSNEGGYTF.

The rearrangement uses TRBV12-5 and TRBJ1-1; D gene unclear. Germline V gene data show CDR1 as LGHNT and CDR2 as FRNRAP. This CDR3 has 12 amino acids. V lost 1 base to trimming and J lost 7 bases, with 7 bases between them. The CDR3 DNA sequence: TGTGCTAGTGGTTTGGGAGGGTTTGAAGCTTTCTTT. This gives the protein CASGLGGFEAFF.

This chain joins TRBV30 and TRBJ2-1; D possibly matches TRBD1 or TRBD2 (8 bases each). Germline loops: CDR1 GTSNPN, CDR2 SVGIG (reference sequence). The CDR3 covers 13 residues. The V end was cut by 2 bases, the J end by 9 bases, with 14 bases between. The CDR3 bases are TGTGCCTGGAGTCGCGGGGGGACAGGTGAGCAGTTCTTC. Translated: CAWSRGGTGEQFF. Looking up the rest from reference TRBV30 and TRBJ2-1 gives the full variable domain: SQTIHQWPATLVQPVGSPLSLECTVEGTSNPNLYWYRQAAGRGLQLLFYSVGIGQISSEVPQNLSASRPQDRQFILSSKKLLLSDSGFYLCAWSRGGTGEQFFGPGTRLTVL.

V and J are TRBV28 and TRBJ1-2; 7 bases are shared with TRBD1. This CDR3 has 14 amino acids. The V and J ends lost 3 bases and 7 bases, in that order; junction bases with no gene match: 8. Germline CDR1 is MDHEN and CDR2 is SYDVKM. Here the CDR3 DNA reads TGTGCCAGCAGTTTGACAGGGACTTTAGCTGGCTACACCTTC. Translation: CASSLTGTLAGYTF.

V usage is TRBV29-1 and J usage is TRBJ1-1; D might be TRBD1 (6 bases). With 5 bases removed from V and 8 bases from J, the gap between germline ends came to 12 bases. The CDR3 loop spans 11 amino acids. Germline V CDR1 and CDR2: SQVTM, ANQGSEA. DNA for the CDR3: TGCAGCGTTCCACCCCAGGGGGAAGCTTTCTTT. Residues: CSVPPQGEAFF.

The chain recombines TRBV6-1 with TRBJ2-3, with a tentative D call TRBD1 (5 bases). Trimming cost V 2 bases and J 4 bases, with 7 bases left between them. CDR1 and CDR2 (germline): MNHNS, SASEGT. This CDR3 is 13 amino acids long. The chain's CDR3 is CASSESRADTQYF. Here the CDR3 DNA reads TGTGCCAGCAGTGAAAGCAGGGCAGATACGCAGTATTTT.

The gene calls are TRBV5-1 and TRBJ2-3, with 7 bases aligning to TRBD1. Trimming removed 0 bases from V and 3 bases from J; junction bases left unmatched: 1. This CDR3 comprises 14 residues. CDR1 is SGHRS and CDR2 is YFSETQ in the germline V gene. The CDR3 DNA reads TGCGCCAGCAGCTTGGGGGACAGTACAGATACGCAGTATTTT. Protein product: CASSLGDSTDTQYF. Variable domain in full (rest from reference TRBV5-1 and TRBJ2-3): KAGVTQTPRYLIKTRGQQVTLSCSPISGHRSVSWYQQTPGQGLQFLFEYFSETQRNKGNFPGRFSGRQFSNSRSEMNVSTLELGDSALYLCASSLGDSTDTQYFGPGTRLTVL.

The rearrangement joins TRBV10-2 to TRBJ1-6; perhaps TRBD1 as D (6 bases). V lost 7 bases to trimming and J lost 10 bases, with 26 bases between them. Germline CDR1 WSHSY, CDR2 SAAADI. There are 17 residues in the CDR3. The CDR3, as DNA: TGCGCCAGCAACCCCGTTCTTGGGGGGCTGAATCGGTCACCCCTCCACTTT. Its translation: CASNPVLGGLNRSPLHF.

The chain joins TRBV5-4 to TRBJ2-3, with D possibly being TRBD1 (7 bases). Germline V lookup: CDR1 SGHNT, CDR2 YYREEE (reference sequence). The CDR3 is made up of 15 amino acids. V was clipped by 4 bases and J by 0 bases, with 12 bases between them. The CDR3 DNA sequence: TGTGCCAGCAGCGGCGGGACAGTTAGCACAGATACGCAGTATTTT. It translates to CASSGGTVSTDTQYF.

The chain employs TRBV30 and TRBJ1-2; D is undetermined. V was clipped by 4 bases and J by 2 bases, with 11 bases between them. The CDR3 spans 13 residues. Looked up from germline, CDR1 is GTSNPN and CDR2 is SVGIG (reference sequence). Here the CDR3 reads CAWIPPQNYGYTF. CDR3 sequence (DNA): TGTGCCTGGATACCACCCCAGAACTATGGCTACACCTTC.

The V and J genes are TRBV6-1 and TRBJ1-2; tentatively, D is TRBD1 (5 bases). The V end lost 1 base, the J end lost 1 base, and 10 bases lay between the germline ends. The CDR3 covers 15 residues. From germline, CDR1 is MNHNS and CDR2 SASEGT. CDR3 DNA: TGTGCCAGCAGTGAAGGGGGGTTAGGTAACTATGGCTACACCTTC. This encodes CASSEGGLGNYGYTF.

CDR3 sequence: CASSAQGAQGQPQHF. In DNA form, the CDR3 reads TGTGCCAGCAGTGCACAGGGGGCGCAGGGTCAGCCCCAGCATTTT. V gene TRBV2 combines with J gene TRBJ1-5; 9 bases match TRBD1. Looked up from germline, CDR1 is SNHLY and CDR2 is FYNNEI. Trimming at V came to 4 bases and at J to 6 bases, leaving 7 bases not matched to a gene. The CDR3 has 15 residues.

The chain recombines TRBV27 with TRBJ2-7; D remains unclear. This CDR3 is built from 15 residues. The germline CDR1 and CDR2 sequences are MNHEY and SMNVEV (reference sequence). The germline V and J ends were trimmed by 3 bases and 3 bases, with 15 bases remaining between them. In DNA, the CDR3 is TGTGCCAGCAGTTTTTGGGGATCTCCCGTCTACGAGCAGTACTTC. Protein product: CASSFWGSPVYEQYF.

The chain recombines TRBV11-2 with TRBJ1-2; D unresolved. CDR3 size: 12 residues. With 6 bases removed from V and 4 bases from J, the gap between germline ends came to 9 bases. Germline lookup yields CDR1 SGHAT and CDR2 FQNNGV. CDR3 protein: CASSHVPYGYTF. The CDR3, as DNA: TGTGCCAGCAGTCACGTTCCCTATGGCTACACCTTC.

CDR3 sequence reads: CASSLNRGETQYF. In DNA form, the CDR3 reads TGTGCCAGCAGCCTAAACAGGGGAGAGACCCAGTACTTC. The chain recombines TRBV11-2 with TRBJ2-5, with TRBD1 matching over 7 bases. J lost 4 bases, V lost 5 bases, and 4 bases had no gene match. CDR1 is SGHAT, CDR2 FQNNGV, per germline. The CDR3 spans 13 residues.